The T cell receptor beta chain under discussion was sequenced for a study of cytomegalovirus exposure and HLA in healthy donors. With 60 Vbeta and 13 Jbeta primers, the PCR was carried out. Assay: immunoSEQ multiplex PCR; the TCRdb copy retains only in-frame clones and omits some. The sample yields 110,000 to 150,000 clones, over 70% seen once. The CDR3 totals 15 residues. In germline, CDR1 is LNHDA, CDR2 SQIVND (reference sequence). V dropped 8 bases and J dropped 2; count of bases not matched to a gene: 7. The sequenced sample consisted of PBMCs. The clonotype originates from a man aged 40-50 years in good health and CMV-seropositive. The V gene is TRBV19, the J gene TRBJ2-5, with 11 nucleotides matching TRBD1. The CDR3 DNA follows: TGTGCCAGTTCCACGGGACAGGGGGTTCAAGAGACCCAGTACTTC. Its translation: CASSTGQGVQETQYF.